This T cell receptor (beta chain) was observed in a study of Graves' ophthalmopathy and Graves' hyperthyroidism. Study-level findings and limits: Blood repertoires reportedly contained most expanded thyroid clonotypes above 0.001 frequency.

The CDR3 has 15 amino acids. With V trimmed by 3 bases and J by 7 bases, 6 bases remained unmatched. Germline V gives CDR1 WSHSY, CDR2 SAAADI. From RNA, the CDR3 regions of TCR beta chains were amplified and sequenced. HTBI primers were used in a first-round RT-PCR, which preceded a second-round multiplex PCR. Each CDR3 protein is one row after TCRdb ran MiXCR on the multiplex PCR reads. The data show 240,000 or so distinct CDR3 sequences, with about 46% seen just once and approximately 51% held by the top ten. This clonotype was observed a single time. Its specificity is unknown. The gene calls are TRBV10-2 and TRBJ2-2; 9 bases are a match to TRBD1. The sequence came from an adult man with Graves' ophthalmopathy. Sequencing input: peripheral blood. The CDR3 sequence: CASSDRDRVDGELFF. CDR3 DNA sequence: TGCGCCAGCAGTGACCGGGACAGGGTGGACGGGGAGCTGTTTTTT.